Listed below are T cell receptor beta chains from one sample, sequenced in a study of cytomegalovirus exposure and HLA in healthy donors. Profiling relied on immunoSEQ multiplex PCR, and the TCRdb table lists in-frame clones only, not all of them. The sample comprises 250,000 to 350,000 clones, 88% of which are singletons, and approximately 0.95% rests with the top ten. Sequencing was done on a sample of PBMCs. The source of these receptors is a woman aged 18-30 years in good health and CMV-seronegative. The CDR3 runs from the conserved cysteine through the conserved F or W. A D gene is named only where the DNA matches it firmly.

CASSTLAGRDEQFF,TRBV27,TRBD2,TRBJ2-1
CASSLAPSGSKDIQYF,TRBV5-1,TRBD2,TRBJ2-4
CASSLDGYRTSEQYF,TRBV11-2,NA,TRBJ2-7
CASTFRGASYNEQFF,TRBV5-6,NA,TRBJ2-1
CASRPQGDTEAFF,TRBV27,TRBD1,TRBJ1-1
CASSFWDSNRELFF,TRBV27,TRBD1,TRBJ2-2
CSVVRSYEQYF,TRBV20-1,NA,TRBJ2-7
CASSLQSGAYEQYF,TRBV7-2,NA,TRBJ2-7
CASSEAAGQDHSYEQYF,TRBV6-1,TRBD1,TRBJ2-7
CASSRELAGGNEQFF,TRBV2,TRBD2,TRBJ2-1
CASRDRGTDTQYF,TRBV27,TRBD1,TRBJ2-3
CATSRRVGPWEREGMKSSSYEQYF,TRBV15,TRBD2,TRBJ2-7
CATSGKRDSNEQFF,TRBV15,TRBD1,TRBJ2-1
CASSMFGMGTDTQYF,TRBV19,NA,TRBJ2-3
CASSPRQGRAPLHF,TRBV28,TRBD1,TRBJ1-6
CASSLEGGSNEKLFF,TRBV27,NA,TRBJ1-4
CASSVAKGPYGYTF,TRBV9,NA,TRBJ1-2
CASSDGTSGVNEQFF,TRBV6-1,TRBD2,TRBJ2-1
CASSQERGGNSYEQYF,TRBV4-2,NA,TRBJ2-7
CASRNRGMGTYGYTF,TRBV6-5,NA,TRBJ1-2
CASSQELAGGVDTQYF,TRBV4-2,TRBD2,TRBJ2-3
CASSFFPNTEAFF,TRBV7-3,NA,TRBJ1-1
CASSELGGGPGEQYF,TRBV6-1,TRBD2,TRBJ2-7
CASSPGHGSIGDTQYF,TRBV7-2,NA,TRBJ2-3
CASSSLDRGDEKLFF,TRBV6-5,TRBD1,TRBJ1-4
CASSVGWESVWEQYF,TRBV9,NA,TRBJ2-7
CASSEMGDWPYEQYF,TRBV6-1,NA,TRBJ2-7
CAISGTDLGYGYTF,TRBV10-3,NA,TRBJ1-2
CAWRRQVLNTEAFF,TRBV30,NA,TRBJ1-1
CASSTGPMNTEAFF,TRBV7-2,NA,TRBJ1-1
CASSPLGAAEQFF,TRBV5-4,NA,TRBJ2-1
CASSSHTGGTRGYTF,TRBV7-9,TRBD1,TRBJ1-2
CASSQALSGTYNEQFF,TRBV4-1,TRBD2,TRBJ2-1
CASSLHREYNSPLHF,TRBV28,NA,TRBJ1-6
CASSSLASSGWVGEQFF,TRBV7-2,NA,TRBJ2-1
CASGLVVAGNLMNTEAFF,TRBV12-5,NA,TRBJ1-1
CASSKELAGVSYEQYF,TRBV11-2,TRBD2,TRBJ2-7
CASRLLAGGFNEQFF,TRBV27,TRBD2,TRBJ2-1
CSVEVAVYNEQFF,TRBV29-1,NA,TRBJ2-1
CASSSEPWDRDYEQYF,TRBV2,TRBD1,TRBJ2-7
CAWRGGRVTQYF,TRBV30,TRBD2,TRBJ2-5
CASSIQGGTEAFF,TRBV19,NA,TRBJ1-1
CASSDPGLSYNEQFF,TRBV5-6,NA,TRBJ2-1
CASKTGEAYEQYF,TRBV6-4,NA,TRBJ2-7
CASSLTSGSFEQYF,TRBV7-2,TRBD2,TRBJ2-7
CAGRGWRNTEAFF,TRBV30,NA,TRBJ1-1
CASSLGEGLGEQYF,TRBV11-2,TRBD2,TRBJ2-7